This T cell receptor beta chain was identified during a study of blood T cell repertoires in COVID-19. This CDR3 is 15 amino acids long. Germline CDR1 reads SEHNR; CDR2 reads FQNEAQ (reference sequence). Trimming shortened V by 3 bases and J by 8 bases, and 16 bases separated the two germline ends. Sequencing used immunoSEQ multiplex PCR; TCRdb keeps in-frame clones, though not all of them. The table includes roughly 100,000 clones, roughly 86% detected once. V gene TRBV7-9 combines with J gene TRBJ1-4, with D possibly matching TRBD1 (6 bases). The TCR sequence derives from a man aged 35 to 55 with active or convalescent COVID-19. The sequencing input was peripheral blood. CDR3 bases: TGTGCCAGCAGCTTGTTAGCAGGGGTGGAGGAAAAACTGTTTTTT. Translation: CASSLLAGVEEKLFF.